This T cell receptor beta chain is from a study of T cells in Graves' hyperthyroidism and ophthalmopathy. Diagnostic assessment was based on clinical symptoms, serum thyroxine and TRAb, thyroid ultrasound and orbital computed tomography. Under 12 ml fresh peripheral blood yielded the PBMCs. Findings of the study overall: In the blood, most expanded thyroid clonotypes above 0.001 appeared as well. Stable hyperthyroidism and ophthalmopathy were separated using 13 V-J signatures.

RNA transcripts yielded amplified TCR beta CDR3 regions. First-round RT-PCR targeting the TCR CDR3 was performed with the HTBI primer set. TCRdb fed the multiplex PCR reads into MiXCR, producing one record per CDR3 protein. The sample yields roughly 290,000 distinct CDR3 sequences, 12% to 15% seen once. Ten or more counts support this clonotype. Its matching antigen is unknown. The sequenced sample was blood. This sequence originates from a woman in her 40s with Graves' hyperthyroidism.

CDR3 bases: TGTGCCAGTAGAAACTCAAACCGGGATCAGCCCCAGCATTTT. Translating it yields CASRNSNRDQPQHF. This chain connects TRBV19 to TRBJ1-5; the D is unclear. Trimming took 6 bases from V and 5 from J, leaving 14 bases between them. CDR1 is LNHDA, CDR2 SQIVND, per germline (reference sequence). This CDR3 is 14 amino acids long.